This T cell receptor beta chain is drawn from a study of T cells in Graves' hyperthyroidism and ophthalmopathy. Study details: At initial diagnosis, before any treatment had begun, peripheral blood was obtained.

Amplification of TCR beta CDR3 regions was performed using RNA transcripts as template. During a first-round RT-PCR of the TCR CDR3, the HTBI primer set was used. TCRdb re-analysed the multiplex PCR reads in MiXCR, keeping a single row per CDR3 protein. The table has 130,000 to 150,000 distinct CDR3 sequences, approximately 20% seen once. This clonotype was seen many times. The antigen is not known. V was clipped by 6 bases and J by 0 bases, with 13 bases between them. Germline assignment: CDR1 MNHEY and CDR2 SMNVEV (reference sequence). The CDR3 is 15 residues long. Participants, patients aged 18 to 65, had newly diagnosed hyperthyroidism with a duration under 2 months. Exclusion of a patient resulted from uncontrolled infection, other autoimmune disease, pregnancy or lactation. Study-level findings and limits: Ophthalmopathy was told apart from stable hyperthyroidism by a 13 V-J model.

The chain is built from TRBV27 and TRBJ2-3; no clear D. Sequencing was done on a sample of blood. This receptor was taken from a woman between 45 and 65 years old with Graves' hyperthyroidism that later progressed to Graves' ophthalmopathy. The CDR3 is CASSATPSSTDTQYF. The CDR3 DNA reads as TGTGCCAGCAGCGCGACCCCCTCTAGCACAGATACGCAGTATTTT.